The TCR beta chain under discussion was sequenced for a study of vaccination and CD4 T cells after COVID-19. Study overall: Overlapping spike peptides from SARS-CoV-2, HCoV-NL63, HCoV-OC43 and HCoV-229E served to stimulate the cells.

Germline V gene lookup returns CDR1 MNHNS and CDR2 SASEGT. The CDR3 runs to 15 residues. With 8 bases removed from V and 5 bases from J, the gap between germline ends came to 22 bases. An Oncomine TCR Beta short-read assay was used to sequence the DNA from cultured CD4+ T cells. MiXCR was run by TCRdb on the PCR reads, yielding one entry per CDR3 protein. The sample has 15,000 or so distinct CDR3 sequences, roughly two fifths seen once. As to treatment: roughly ten-day PBMC culture with coronavirus spike peptide pools or control peptides (ViraFEST assay). Concerning this clonotype itself: Its antigen is still unknown.

The clonotype comes from a human donor who had recovered from COVID-19. V and J are TRBV6-1 and TRBJ2-7; tentatively, D is TRBD1 or TRBD2 (6 bases each). The sample was CD4+ T cells from blood, cultured in vitro. The CDR3 here is CASPRGAGSFDEQYF. The CDR3 DNA reads TGTGCCAGCCCTAGGGGGGCGGGAAGCTTCGACGAGCAGTACTTC.